This TCR beta chain was profiled in a study of T cells in localized non-small cell lung cancer. Sequencing was performed with immunoSEQ multiplex PCR; in TCRdb, only in-frame clones are kept and a portion is missing. The table records roughly 1,200 clones, 20% of them present only once. Whole-study findings and limits: Without multi-region sequencing, intratumor heterogeneity could not be excluded. Researchers found a median roughly 56 of the top 100 tumor clones in adjacent lung.

By frequency in the sample, this clone is medium-sized. Its antigen is undetermined. Trimming shortened V by 8 bases and J by 0 bases, and 17 bases separated the two germline ends. Germline lookup yields CDR1 MNHGY and CDR2 SAAAGT. This CDR3 has 16 amino acids. The TCR sequence derives from a male donor older than 55 with stage I lung adenocarcinoma. The source was normal lung tissue next to the tumor, collected before any cancer treatment. This chain uses TRBV6-8 with TRBJ2-1; D is tentatively TRBD1 or TRBD2 (5 bases each). CDR3 sequence (DNA): TGTGCCAGCTTTGCCGGGGACGTAAGCTCCTACAATGAGCAGTTCTTC. Translating it yields CASFAGDVSSYNEQFF.